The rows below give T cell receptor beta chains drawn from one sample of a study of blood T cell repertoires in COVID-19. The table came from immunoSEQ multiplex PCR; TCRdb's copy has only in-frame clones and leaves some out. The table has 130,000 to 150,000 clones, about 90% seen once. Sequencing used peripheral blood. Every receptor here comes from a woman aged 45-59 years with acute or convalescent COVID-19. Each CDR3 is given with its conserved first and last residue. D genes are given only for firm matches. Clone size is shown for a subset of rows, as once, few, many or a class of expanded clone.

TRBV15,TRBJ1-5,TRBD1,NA,TGTGCCACCAGCAGGGGACAGGTGAATCAGCCCCAGCATTTT,CATSRGQVNQPQHF
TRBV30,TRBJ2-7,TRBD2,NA,TGTGCCTGGAGTTCAACGGTCGGGACTATGCAGTACTTC,CAWSSTVGTMQYF
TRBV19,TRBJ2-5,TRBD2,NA,TGTGCCAGTAGTATAGATTGGACTAGCGGGCACGAGACCCAGTACTTC,CASSIDWTSGHETQYF
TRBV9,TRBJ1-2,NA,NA,TGTGCCAGCAGCGAAGGAAGGCGGGTCACCTTC,CASSEGRRVTF
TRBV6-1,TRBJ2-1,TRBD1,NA,TGTGCCAGCAGTGGCCCCGGACAGGGTACCAACAATGAGCAGTTCTTC,CASSGPGQGTNNEQFF
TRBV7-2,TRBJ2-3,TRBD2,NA,TGTGCCAGCAACCTCAGGGTAGCGGGATTCTCAGATACGCAGTATTTT,CASNLRVAGFSDTQYF
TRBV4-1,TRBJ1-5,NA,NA,TGCGCCAGCAGCCTCCGCAGAAGCAATCAGCCCCAGCATTTT,CASSLRRSNQPQHF
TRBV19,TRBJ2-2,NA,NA,TGTGCCAGTAGTACTTATACCGGGACACCGAACACCGGGGAGCTGTTTTTT,CASSTYTGTPNTGELFF
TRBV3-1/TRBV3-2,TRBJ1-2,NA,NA,TGTGCCAGCAGCCGGTTCGAAGGGGGATCTAACTATGGCTACACCTTC,CASSRFEGGSNYGYTF
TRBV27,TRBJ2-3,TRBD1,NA,TGTGCCAGCGGGACAGGGGTTGTAGGAACAGATACGCAGTATTTT,CASGTGVVGTDTQYF
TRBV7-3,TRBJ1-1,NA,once,TGTGCCAGCAGCTTAAGAGGGCAGATCGGTGGAACTGAAGCTTTCTTT,CASSLRGQIGGTEAFF
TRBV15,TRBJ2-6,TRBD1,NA,TGTGCCACCAGCAGCGAACCGGGACAGGGGGCTGGGGCCAACGTCCTGACTTTC,CATSSEPGQGAGANVLTF
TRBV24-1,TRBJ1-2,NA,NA,TGTGCCACCAGTGTTGGGCTTAGCTATGGCTACACCTTC,CATSVGLSYGYTF
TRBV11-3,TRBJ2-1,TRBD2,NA,TGTGCCAGCAGCACCCCGGGACTAGCGTCCAATGAGCAGTTCTTC,CASSTPGLASNEQFF
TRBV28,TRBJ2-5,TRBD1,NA,TGTGCCAGCAGTTCTGACAGGGCCCTGGGCTTGGAGACCCAGTACTTC,CASSSDRALGLETQYF
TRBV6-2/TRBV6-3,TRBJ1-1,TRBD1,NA,TGTGCCAGCAGCGCGACAGGGAAGGCTTTCTTT,CASSATGKAFF
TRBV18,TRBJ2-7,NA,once,TGTGCCAGCTCACCACCGAGCCAAACCTACGAGCAGTACTTC,CASSPPSQTYEQYF
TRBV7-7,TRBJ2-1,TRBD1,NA,TGTGCTAGCAGCCCCTATCCGGGACAGGGGACCAATGAGCAGTTCTTC,CASSPYPGQGTNEQFF
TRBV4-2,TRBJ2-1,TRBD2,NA,TGTGCCAGCAGCCAAGTAGCGGGAGGGGTATGGGAGCAGTTCTTC,CASSQVAGGVWEQFF
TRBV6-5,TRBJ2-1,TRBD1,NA,TGTGCCAGCAGTTACGACGGGACAGGGCGTGACAATGAGCAGTTCTTC,CASSYDGTGRDNEQFF
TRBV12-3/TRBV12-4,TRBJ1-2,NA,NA,TGTGCCAGCAGCTCAGACTCGGGAGATGGCTACACCTTC,CASSSDSGDGYTF
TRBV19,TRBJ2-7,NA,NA,TGTGCCAGTAAAACTTCAAGGAGCTCCTACGAGCAGTACTTC,CASKTSRSSYEQYF
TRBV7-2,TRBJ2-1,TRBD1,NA,TGTGCCAGCAGCGGGGAATTGGGGACAGGGGGAAATGAGCAGTTCTTC,CASSGELGTGGNEQFF
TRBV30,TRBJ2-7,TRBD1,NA,TGTGCCTGGAGTTTGACAGGGTACTACGAGCAGTACTTC,CAWSLTGYYEQYF
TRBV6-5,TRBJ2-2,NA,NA,TGTGCCAGCAGATTGGGCCTAGGGGGCGGGGAGCTGTTTTTT,CASRLGLGGGELFF
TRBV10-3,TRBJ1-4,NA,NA,TGTGCCATCAGTGAGACCCGGGGGGGAGAGGCTGAAAAACTGTTTTTT,CAISETRGGEAEKLFF
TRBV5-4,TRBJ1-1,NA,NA,TGTGCCAGCAGCACGGGCGGTGAGGGAGCCCGGGGAGCTTTCTTT,CASSTGGEGARGAFF
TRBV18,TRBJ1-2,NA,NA,TGTGCCAGCTCACCAGAGCGAGCGTCGGGCTACACCTTC,CASSPERASGYTF
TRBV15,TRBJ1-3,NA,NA,TGTGCCACCAGCAGAGTCGGGGGTGCTGGAAACACCATATATTTT,CATSRVGGAGNTIYF
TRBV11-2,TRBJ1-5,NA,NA,TGTGCCAGCAGCGTGACAGGTGGTCAGCCCCAGCATTTT,CASSVTGGQPQHF
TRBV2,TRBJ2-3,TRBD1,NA,TGTGCCAGCACACAGCTCCTTTCAGGGGGCGTGGATACGCAGTATTTT,CASTQLLSGGVDTQYF
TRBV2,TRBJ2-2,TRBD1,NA,TGTGCCAGCTCGGGACAGGGAAGCACCGGGGAGCTGTTTTTT,CASSGQGSTGELFF
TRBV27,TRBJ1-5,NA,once,TGTGCCAGCAGAGAGACAAGCCTCTATCAGCCCCAGCATTTT,CASRETSLYQPQHF
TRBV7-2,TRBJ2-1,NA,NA,TGTGCCAGCAGCACCCGCCTATACAATGAGCAGTTCTTC,CASSTRLYNEQFF
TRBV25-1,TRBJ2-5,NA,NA,TGTGCCAGCAGCGATGACATAGTGGAGACCCAGTACTTC,CASSDDIVETQYF
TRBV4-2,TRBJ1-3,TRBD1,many,TGTGCCAGCAGCCAAGCAGGGACAGGGGCCGGAAACACCATATATTTT,CASSQAGTGAGNTIYF
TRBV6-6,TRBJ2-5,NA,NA,TGTGCCAGCAGTTACAGGGGGGAGACCCAGTACTTC,CASSYRGETQYF
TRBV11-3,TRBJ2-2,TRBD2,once,TGTGCCAGCAGCTTAGGGGTAGCGGGAGGGCCTCGTGGGGAGCTGTTTTTT,CASSLGVAGGPRGELFF
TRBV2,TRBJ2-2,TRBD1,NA,TGTGCCAGCACCTGGGACAGCTACACCGGGGAGCTGTTTTTT,CASTWDSYTGELFF
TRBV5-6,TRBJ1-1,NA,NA,TGTGCCAGCAGCCCCGGGGGGAACGGTGAGACTGAAGCTTTCTTT,CASSPGGNGETEAFF
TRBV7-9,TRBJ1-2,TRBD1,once,TGTGCCAGCAGCTTGGGACAGGGGGTCTACGGCTACACCTTC,CASSLGQGVYGYTF
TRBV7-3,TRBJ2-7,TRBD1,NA,TGTGCCAGCAGCCCCTCGACAGGGGGCGTCCACGAGCAGTACTTC,CASSPSTGGVHEQYF
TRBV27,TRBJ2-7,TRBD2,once,TGTGCCAGCAGTTTAGCGGGAGATTCCTACGAGCAGTACTTC,CASSLAGDSYEQYF
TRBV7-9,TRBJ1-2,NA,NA,TGTGCCAGCAGCCGCGGACAGCTGGCCTATGGCTACACCTTC,CASSRGQLAYGYTF
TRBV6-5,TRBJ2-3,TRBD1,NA,TGTGCCAGCAGACGACAGGGGTCAGATACGCAGTATTTT,CASRRQGSDTQYF
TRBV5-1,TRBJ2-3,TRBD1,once,TGCGCCAGCAGCTTGGACAGGGGAACAGATACGCAGTATTTT,CASSLDRGTDTQYF
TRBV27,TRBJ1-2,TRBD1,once,TGTGCCAGCAGTTTCGGACAGGGGGCGGGGGGCTACACCTTC,CASSFGQGAGGYTF
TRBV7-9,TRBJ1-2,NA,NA,TGTGCCAGCAGCCCCCCTCGAGGCAGCCTCGATGGCTACACCTTC,CASSPPRGSLDGYTF
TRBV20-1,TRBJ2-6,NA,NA,TGCAGTGCTAGTCTTCAGGCTTCTGGGGCCAACGTCCTGACTTTC,CSASLQASGANVLTF
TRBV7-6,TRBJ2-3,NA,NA,TGTGCCAGCAGCTTAGCAGTTAGCGGCACAGATACGCAGTATTTT,CASSLAVSGTDTQYF
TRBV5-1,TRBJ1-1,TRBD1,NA,TGCGCCAGCAGCTTGCTGACAGGGGGATCGGGCACTGAAGCTTTCTTT,CASSLLTGGSGTEAFF
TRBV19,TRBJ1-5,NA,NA,TGTGCCAGTAGTCCGGACAGCTTCAATCAGCCCCAGCATTTT,CASSPDSFNQPQHF
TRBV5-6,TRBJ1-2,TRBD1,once,TGTGCCAGCAGCTCGACAGGGAACTATGGCTACACCTTC,CASSSTGNYGYTF